One and the same sample provided the 9 T cell receptor beta chains below, sequenced in a study of T cell repertoires in cytomegalovirus infection. One entry per CDR3 protein results from TCRdb running MiXCR on the reads. The table shows approximately 56,000 distinct CDR3 sequences, with roughly a fifth occurring only once. Their specific antigens are unknown. The material was CD8+ T cells from cultured PBMCs, obtained from culture after CMV antigen stimulation. These receptors were taken from a human donor in good health (CMV status not recorded). Some clones in this sample may be carry-over from other donors' samples.

This clonotype turned up a few times. V is TRBV7-8 and J is TRBJ2-2; no reliable D call. The CDR3 runs to 15 residues. Trimming stripped 5 bases from V and 1 base from J, with 11 bases between. Germline V gene sequence: CDR1 SGHVS, CDR2 FQNEAQ. This chain's CDR3 is CASSPHAKNTGELFF. CDR3 nucleotide sequence: TGTGCCAGCAGCCCTCATGCCAAGAACACCGGGGAGCTGTTTTTT. Together with reference TRBV7-8 and TRBJ2-2, the CDR3 gives the full variable domain: GAGVSQSPRYKVAKRGQDVALRCDPISGHVSLFWYQQALGQGPEFLTYFQNEAQLDKSGLPSDRFFAERPEGSVSTLKIQRTQQEDSAVYLCASSPHAKNTGELFFGEGSRLTVL.

The gene calls are TRBV4-3 and TRBJ1-5; TRBD1 matches at 7 bases. The CDR3 has 15 residues. Unmatched junction bases numbered 4, after V lost 4 bases and J lost 1 base. Germline values: CDR1 LGHNA, CDR2 YSLEER. CDR3 residues: CASSRNRGSNQPQHF. CDR3 DNA sequence: TGCGCCAGCAGCCGAAACAGGGGAAGCAATCAGCCCCAGCATTTT.

The rearrangement uses TRBV6-1 and TRBJ1-1; D is ambiguous. CDR1 MNHNS and CDR2 SASEGT come from the germline V gene. The CDR3 totals 13 residues. CDR3 coding DNA: TGTGCTACCTACCTCCAAGAGGGCTCTGAAGCTTTCTTT. Encoded protein: CATYLQEGSEAFF.

The gene calls are TRBV12-3 or TRBV12-4 and TRBJ2-5; no clear D gene. The CDR3 length is 13 residues. V was shortened by 2 bases and J by 0 bases, with 4 bases between the two germline ends. DNA of the CDR3: TGTGCCAGCAGTTTAAACAACCAAGAGACCCAGTACTTC. It specifies CASSLNNQETQYF.

The J gene is TRBJ1-5, the V gene TRBV4-2; 11 nucleotides line up with TRBD1. Per germline, CDR1 LGHNA and CDR2 YNFKEQ. The CDR3 has 14 amino acids. V trimming: 4 bases; J trimming: 10 bases; junction bases outside the gene matches: 6. In DNA, the CDR3 is TGTGCCAGCAGCCTTGGGACAGGGGGACGCCCCCAGCATTTT. Residues: CASSLGTGGRPQHF.

The CDR3 sequence is CASGPPWRGTSTDTQYF. CDR3 nucleotides: TGTGCTAGTGGCCCCCCGTGGCGGGGGACTAGCACAGATACGCAGTATTTT. V usage is TRBV12-5 and J usage is TRBJ2-3; TRBD2 aligns across 7 bases. After removal of 6 bases from V and 0 bases from J, the junction contained 12 bases not matched to a gene. Germline V lookup: CDR1 LGHNT, CDR2 FRNRAP. The CDR3 covers 17 residues.

V is TRBV6-8 and J is TRBJ2-7; tentatively, D is TRBD1 (5 bases). CDR3 length: 12 residues. V lost 7 bases and J 5 bases, leaving 12 bases between the germline ends. Germline lookup yields CDR1 MNHGY and CDR2 SAAAGT. CDR3 sequence (DNA): TGTGCCAGCATTTCAGGGTCCAACGAGCAGTACTTC. Protein product: CASISGSNEQYF.

The V gene is TRBV7-8, the J gene TRBJ1-3, with a possible D match to TRBD1 (5 bases). Germline V CDR1 and CDR2: SGHVS, FQNEAQ. Trimming took off 0 bases at V and 0 bases at J, with 18 bases between the two ends. The CDR3 totals 19 residues. As DNA, the CDR3 is TGTGCCAGCAGCTTAGCGATCAAGACCACAGGTGACTCTGGAAACACCATATATTTT. As protein: CASSLAIKTTGDSGNTIYF.

The chain couples TRBV6-2 or TRBV6-3 to TRBJ2-1; no clear D. Germline V CDR1 and CDR2: MNHEY, SVGEGT. This CDR3 region has 12 residues. V was clipped by 6 bases and J by 8 bases, with 11 bases between them. The CDR3 sequence: CASRSVLHEQFF. The CDR3 DNA reads TGTGCCAGCAGATCGGTGTTGCATGAGCAGTTCTTC.